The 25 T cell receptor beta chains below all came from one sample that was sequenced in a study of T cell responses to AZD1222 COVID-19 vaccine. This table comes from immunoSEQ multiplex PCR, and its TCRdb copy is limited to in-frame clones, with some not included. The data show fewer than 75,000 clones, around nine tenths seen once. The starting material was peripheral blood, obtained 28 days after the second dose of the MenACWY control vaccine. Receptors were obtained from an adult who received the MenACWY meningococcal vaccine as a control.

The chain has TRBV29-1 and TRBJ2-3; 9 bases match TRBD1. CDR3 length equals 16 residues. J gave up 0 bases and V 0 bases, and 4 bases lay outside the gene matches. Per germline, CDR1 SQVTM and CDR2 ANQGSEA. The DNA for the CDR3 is TGCAGCGTTGAAGAGGTAGACAGGGGGAGCACAGATACGCAGTATTTT. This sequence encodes CSVEEVDRGSTDTQYF.

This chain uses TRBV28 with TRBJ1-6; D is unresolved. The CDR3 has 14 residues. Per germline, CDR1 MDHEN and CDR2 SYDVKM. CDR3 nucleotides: TGTGCTTGTGGGGTTAGCTCCTATAATTCACCCCTCCACTTT. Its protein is CACGVSSYNSPLHF.

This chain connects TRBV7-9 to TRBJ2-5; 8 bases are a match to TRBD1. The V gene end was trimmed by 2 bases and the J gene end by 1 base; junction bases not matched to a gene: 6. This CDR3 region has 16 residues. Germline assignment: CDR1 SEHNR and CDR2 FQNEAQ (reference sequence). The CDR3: CASSLTLGQGQETQYF. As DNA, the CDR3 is TGTGCCAGCAGCTTAACCCTTGGACAGGGCCAAGAGACCCAGTACTTC.

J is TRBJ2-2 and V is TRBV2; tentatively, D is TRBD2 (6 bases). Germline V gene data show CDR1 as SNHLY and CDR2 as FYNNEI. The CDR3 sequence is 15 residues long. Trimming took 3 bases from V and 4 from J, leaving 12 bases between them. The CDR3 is CASSDRGSGTGELFF. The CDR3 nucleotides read TGTGCCAGCAGTGATCGGGGGTCGGGCACCGGGGAGCTGTTTTTT.

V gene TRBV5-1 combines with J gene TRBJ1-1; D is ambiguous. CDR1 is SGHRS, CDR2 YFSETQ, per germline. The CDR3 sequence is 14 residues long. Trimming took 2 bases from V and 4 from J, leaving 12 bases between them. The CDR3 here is CASSFSPPGTEAFF. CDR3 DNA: TGCGCCAGCAGCTTTTCCCCCCCGGGCACTGAAGCTTTCTTT.

The CDR3 DNA reads as TGTGCCAGCAGCCTGGGGGCGGGGGCCAAAAACATTCAGTACTTC. It codes for CASSLGAGAKNIQYF. The gene calls are TRBV7-9 and TRBJ2-4; tentatively, D is TRBD1 or TRBD2 (6 bases each). The CDR3 runs to 15 residues. Trimming shortened V by 5 bases and J by 1 base, and 12 bases separated the two germline ends. Germline CDR1 is SEHNR and CDR2 is FQNEAQ (reference sequence). The full variable domain, its missing parts supplied by reference TRBV7-9 and TRBJ2-4, is DTGVSQNPRHKITKRGQNVTFRCDPISEHNRLYWYRQTLGQGPEFLTYFQNEAQLEKSRLLSDRFSAERPKGSFSTLEIQRTEQGDSAMYLCASSLGAGAKNIQYFGAGTRLSVL.

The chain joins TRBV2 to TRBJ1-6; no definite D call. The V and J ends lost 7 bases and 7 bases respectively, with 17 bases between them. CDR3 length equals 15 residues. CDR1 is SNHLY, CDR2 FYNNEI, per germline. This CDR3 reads CASKEQTTRNSPLHF. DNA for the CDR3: TGTGCCAGCAAGGAACAAACGACGCGCAATTCACCCCTCCACTTT.

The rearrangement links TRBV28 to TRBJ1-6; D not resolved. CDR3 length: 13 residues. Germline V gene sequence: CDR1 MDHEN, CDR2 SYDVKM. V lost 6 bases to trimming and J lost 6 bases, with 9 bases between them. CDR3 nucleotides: TGTGCCAGCAGGCTGCCAACTAATTCACCCCTCCACTTT. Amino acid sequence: CASRLPTNSPLHF. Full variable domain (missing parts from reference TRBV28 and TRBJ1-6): DVKVTQSSRYLVKRTGEKVFLECVQDMDHENMFWYRQDPGLGLRLIYFSYDVKMKEKGDIPEGYSVSREKKERFSLILESASTNQTSMYLCASRLPTNSPLHFGNGTRLTVT.

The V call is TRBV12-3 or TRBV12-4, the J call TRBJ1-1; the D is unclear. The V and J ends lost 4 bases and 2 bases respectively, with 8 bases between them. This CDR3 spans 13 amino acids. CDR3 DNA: TGTGCCAGCAGTTGGACTCGAAACACTGAAGCTTTCTTT. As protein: CASSWTRNTEAFF.

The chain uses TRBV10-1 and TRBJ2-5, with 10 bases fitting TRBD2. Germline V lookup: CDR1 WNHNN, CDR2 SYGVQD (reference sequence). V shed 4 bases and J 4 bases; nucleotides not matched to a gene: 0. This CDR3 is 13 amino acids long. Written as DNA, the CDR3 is TGCGCCAGCAGTGGGACTAGCGGAGAGACCCAGTACTTC. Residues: CASSGTSGETQYF.

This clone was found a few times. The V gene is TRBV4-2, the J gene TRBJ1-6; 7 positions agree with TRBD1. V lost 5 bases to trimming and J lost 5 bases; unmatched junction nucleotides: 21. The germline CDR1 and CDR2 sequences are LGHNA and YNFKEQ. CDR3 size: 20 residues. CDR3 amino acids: CASSLRSMLGQVGNNSPLHF. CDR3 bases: TGTGCCAGCAGCTTAAGAAGCATGTTAGGACAGGTCGGGAATAATTCACCCCTCCACTTT.

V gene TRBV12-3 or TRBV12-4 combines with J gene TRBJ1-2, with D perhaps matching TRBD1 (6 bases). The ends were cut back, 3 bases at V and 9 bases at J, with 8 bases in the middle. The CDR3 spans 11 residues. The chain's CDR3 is CASSFGQSYTF. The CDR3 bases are TGTGCCAGCAGTTTCGGACAGAGCTACACCTTC.

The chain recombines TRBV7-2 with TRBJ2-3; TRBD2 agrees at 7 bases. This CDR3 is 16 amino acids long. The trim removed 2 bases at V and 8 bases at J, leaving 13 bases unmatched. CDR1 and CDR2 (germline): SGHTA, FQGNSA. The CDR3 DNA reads TGTGCCAGCAGCTTAATGTGGGGAGGGCCACCTTCTACGCAGTATTTT. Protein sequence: CASSLMWGGPPSTQYF.

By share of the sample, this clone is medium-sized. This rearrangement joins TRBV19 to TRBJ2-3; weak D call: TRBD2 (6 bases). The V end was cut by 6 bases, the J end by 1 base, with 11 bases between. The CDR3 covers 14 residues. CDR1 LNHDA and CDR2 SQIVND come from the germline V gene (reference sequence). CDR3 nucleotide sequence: TGTGCCAGTAGGTTGGCTAGCGGCACAGATACGCAGTATTTT. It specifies CASRLASGTDTQYF.

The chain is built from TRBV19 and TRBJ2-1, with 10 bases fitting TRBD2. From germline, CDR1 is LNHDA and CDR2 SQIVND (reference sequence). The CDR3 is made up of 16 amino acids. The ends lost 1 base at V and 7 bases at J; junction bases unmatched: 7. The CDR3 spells CASSIGSSGSGNEQFF. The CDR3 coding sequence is TGTGCCAGTAGTATAGGTTCTAGCGGGAGCGGAAATGAGCAGTTCTTC.

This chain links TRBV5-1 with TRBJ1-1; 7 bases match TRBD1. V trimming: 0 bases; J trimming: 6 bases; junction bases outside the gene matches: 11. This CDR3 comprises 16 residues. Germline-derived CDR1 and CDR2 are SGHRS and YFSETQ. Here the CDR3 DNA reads TGCGCCAGCAGCTTGGAATCCCTACAGGGGCTGCCTGAAGCTTTCTTT. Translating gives CASSLESLQGLPEAFF.

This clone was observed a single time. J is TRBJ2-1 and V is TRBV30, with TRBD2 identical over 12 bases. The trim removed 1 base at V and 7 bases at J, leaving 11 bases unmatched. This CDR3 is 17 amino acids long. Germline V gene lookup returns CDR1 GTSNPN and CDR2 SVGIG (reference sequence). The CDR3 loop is CAWSGVGLAGRGNEQFF. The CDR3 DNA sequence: TGTGCCTGGAGTGGGGTCGGACTAGCGGGGAGAGGTAATGAGCAGTTCTTC.

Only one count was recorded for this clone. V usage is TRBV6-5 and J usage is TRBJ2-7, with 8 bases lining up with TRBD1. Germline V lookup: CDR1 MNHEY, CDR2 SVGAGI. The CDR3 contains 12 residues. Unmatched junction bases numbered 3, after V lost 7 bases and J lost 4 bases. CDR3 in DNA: TGTGCCAGCATGGACAGGGTGTACGAGCAGTACTTC. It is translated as CASMDRVYEQYF.

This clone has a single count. Written as DNA, the CDR3 is TGTGCCAGCAGCGTTTCCCGGGATTCACCCCTCCACTTT. Translated, it gives CASSVSRDSPLHF. The V call is TRBV2, the J call TRBJ1-6; no firm D call. Germline-derived CDR1 and CDR2 are SNHLY and FYNNEI. The CDR3 runs to 13 residues. V gave up 6 bases and J gave up 8 bases, with 11 bases separating them.

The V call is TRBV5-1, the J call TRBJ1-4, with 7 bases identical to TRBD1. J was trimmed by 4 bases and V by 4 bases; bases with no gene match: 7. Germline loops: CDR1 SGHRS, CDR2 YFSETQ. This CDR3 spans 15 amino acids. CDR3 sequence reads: CASSPRDRNNEKLFF. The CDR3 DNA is TGCGCCAGCAGCCCGAGGGACAGAAATAATGAAAAACTGTTTTTT.

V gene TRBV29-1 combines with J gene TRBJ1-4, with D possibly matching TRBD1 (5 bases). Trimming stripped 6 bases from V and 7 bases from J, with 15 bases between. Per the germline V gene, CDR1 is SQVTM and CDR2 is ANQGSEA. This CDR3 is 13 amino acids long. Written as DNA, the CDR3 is TGCAGCGTCCGACCTTCCGGGGGTGAAAAACTGTTTTTT. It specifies CSVRPSGGEKLFF.

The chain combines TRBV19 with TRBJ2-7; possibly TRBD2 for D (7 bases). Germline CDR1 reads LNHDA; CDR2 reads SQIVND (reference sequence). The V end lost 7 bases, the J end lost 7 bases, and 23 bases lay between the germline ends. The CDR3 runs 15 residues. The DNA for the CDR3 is TGTGCCAGTAAGGGGCCCTCGGGGGGCCGGGGTGAGCAGTACTTC. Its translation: CASKGPSGGRGEQYF.

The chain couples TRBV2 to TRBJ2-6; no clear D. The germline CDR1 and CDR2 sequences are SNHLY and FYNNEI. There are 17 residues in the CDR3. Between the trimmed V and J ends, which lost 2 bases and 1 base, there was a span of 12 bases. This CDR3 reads CASSELGPPSGANVLTF. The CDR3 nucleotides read TGTGCCAGCAGTGAATTGGGTCCACCTTCTGGGGCCAACGTCCTGACTTTC.

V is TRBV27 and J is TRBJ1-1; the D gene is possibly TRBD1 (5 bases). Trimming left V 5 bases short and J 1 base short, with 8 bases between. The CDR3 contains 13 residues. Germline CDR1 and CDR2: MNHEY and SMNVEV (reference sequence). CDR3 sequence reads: CASSGAGNTEAFF. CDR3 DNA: TGTGCCAGCAGTGGGGCGGGGAACACTGAAGCTTTCTTT.

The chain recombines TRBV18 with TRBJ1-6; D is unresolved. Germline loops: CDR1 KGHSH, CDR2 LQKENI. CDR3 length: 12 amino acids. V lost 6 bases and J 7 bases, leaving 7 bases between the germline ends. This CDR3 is CASSSGNSPLHF. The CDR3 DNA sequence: TGTGCCAGCTCCAGCGGGAATTCACCCCTCCACTTT.